What follows are 18 T cell receptor beta chains derived from one specimen sequenced in a study of T cell clusters in autoimmune cytopenias. TRB was amplified by touch-down multiplex PCR, primer pools A and B combined. TCRdb reprocessed the multiplex PCR reads, with one entry per CDR3 protein and no DNA. This sample contains roughly 4,200 distinct CDR3 sequences. TRB amplification used 250 ng of peripheral blood genomic DNA. A further study also used this sample, focusing on T cell repertoires in aging, cancer and after chemotherapy.

The sequencing input was peripheral blood. These receptor sequences come from a human donor in good health.

The chain employs TRBV5-1 and TRBJ2-7; absent DNA, TCRdb's TRBD1 call cannot be checked. Germline lookup yields CDR1 SGHRS and CDR2 YFSETQ. The CDR3 is made up of 15 amino acids. The CDR3: CASSYNTGAAYEQYF.

By frequency, this clonotype registers large. The rearrangement uses TRBV29-1 and TRBJ2-7. There are 14 residues in the CDR3. Germline-derived CDR1 and CDR2 are SQVTM and ANQGSEA. CDR3 sequence reads: CSVGGRTASYEQYF.

The genes are TRBV5-1 and TRBJ1-1; no DNA is available, so the TRBD1 call from TCRdb remains unchecked. The CDR3 runs 15 residues. Per the germline V gene, CDR1 is SGHRS and CDR2 is YFSETQ. This CDR3 reads CASSLVGQPNTEAFF.

This clonotype is identified as medium-sized from frequency. The chain joins TRBV6-5 to TRBJ2-3; the D call of TRBD2 rests on TCRdb alone, since no DNA is present to check it. The CDR3 covers 13 residues. CDR1 is MNHEY, CDR2 SVGAGI, per germline. CDR3 sequence: CASSYSRLHTQYF.

This clonotype ranks as medium-sized (0.01 to 0.1%) in terms of frequency. CDR3 loop: CASSGGRTGELFF. The J gene is TRBJ2-2, the V gene TRBV13; the D call of TRBD1 rests on TCRdb alone, since no DNA is present to check it. Germline V gene data show CDR1 as PRHDT and CDR2 as FYEKMQ (reference sequence). The CDR3 is 13 amino acids. The full variable domain, its missing parts supplied by reference TRBV13 and TRBJ2-2, is AAGVIQSPRHLIKEKRETATLKCYPIPRHDTVYWYQQGPGQDPQFLISFYEKMQSDKGSIPDRFSAQQFSDYHSELNMSSLELGDSALYFCASSGGRTGELFFGEGSRLTVL.

In terms of frequency, this clonotype is medium-sized. This rearrangement joins TRBV7-9 to TRBJ1-4; lacking DNA, the TRBD1 call made by TCRdb goes unchecked. CDR1 is SEHNR and CDR2 is FQNEAQ in the germline V gene (reference sequence). The CDR3 runs 15 residues. Here the CDR3 reads CASSLETGTNEKLFF.

The chain is built from TRBV5-5 and TRBJ1-6; the TCRdb call, TRBD1, lacks DNA for checking. Germline V gene data show CDR1 as SGHKS and CDR2 as YYEKEE (reference sequence). The CDR3 covers 15 residues. The CDR3 loop reads CASGYSGTGHSPLHF.

The rearrangement uses TRBV6-5 and TRBJ1-2; TCRdb indicates TRBD1, and absent DNA this call remains unverified. CDR1 and CDR2 from the germline V gene are MNHEY and SVGAGI. CDR3 length: 17 residues. This CDR3 reads CASSLYGAVGTNYGYTF.

The chain carries TRBV10-3 and TRBJ1-5; with no DNA, the TCRdb D assignment of TRBD1 cannot be verified. CDR3 length: 15 residues. Germline CDR1 reads ENHRY; CDR2 reads SYGVKD. The CDR3 loop reads CAISEVSGASQPQHF.

This clonotype is medium-sized by frequency. The chain uses TRBV6-5 and TRBJ1-6; the TCRdb call, TRBD1, lacks DNA for checking. Per germline, CDR1 MNHEY and CDR2 SVGAGI. The CDR3 has 16 residues. Here the CDR3 reads CASSYQGRAASSPLHF.

The chain is built from TRBV6-1 and TRBJ1-2. CDR3 length equals 15 residues. The germline CDR1 and CDR2 sequences are MNHNS and SASEGT. The CDR3 is CASRLTAEKSNGYTF.

This clonotype is deemed medium-sized by its frequency. The chain links TRBV12-3 or TRBV12-4 to TRBJ1-6; TCRdb's D call of TRBD1 is untestable without DNA. The CDR3 totals 15 residues. The CDR3 here is CASRPTTGPNSPLHF.

This clonotype is called medium-sized (0.01 to 0.1%) based on its frequency. This chain uses TRBV19 with TRBJ1-6; TCRdb reports TRBD1, a call that lacks DNA to check it against. Germline V lookup: CDR1 LNHDA, CDR2 SQIVND (reference sequence). The CDR3 is made up of 14 amino acids. The CDR3 reads CASSPRVMDSPLHF.

Judged by frequency, this clonotype is medium-sized. This sequence joins TRBV5-4 and TRBJ1-2; there is no DNA to check the TCRdb D call of TRBD1. Germline assignment: CDR1 SGHNT and CDR2 YYREEE (reference sequence). CDR3 length equals 13 residues. The CDR3 sequence: CASSSLQNYGYTF.

The V gene is TRBV24-1, the J gene TRBJ2-7; TCRdb's assignment of TRBD1 cannot be checked, as there is no DNA. CDR1 and CDR2 from the germline V gene are KGHDR and SFDVKD. The CDR3 is made up of 16 amino acids. CDR3 region: CATSDPGTEASDEQYF.

The chain recombines TRBV11-2 with TRBJ1-1. Looked up from germline, CDR1 is SGHAT and CDR2 is FQNNGV. This CDR3 region has 13 residues. CDR3 protein: CASSLGQSAEAFF.

This clonotype is medium-sized (0.01 to 0.1%) by frequency. The rearrangement joins TRBV15 to TRBJ1-2; TCRdb indicates TRBD1, and absent DNA this call remains unverified. Germline V gene sequence: CDR1 LNHNV, CDR2 YYDKDF (reference sequence). The CDR3 covers 16 residues. The CDR3 protein is CATSRVSDSQSGGYTF.

This clonotype shows up as medium-sized by frequency. The chain is built from TRBV5-4 and TRBJ2-7. The CDR3 contains 14 residues. Germline-derived CDR1 and CDR2 are SGHNT and YYREEE (reference sequence). CDR3 protein: CASSLDYSSYEQYF.